Each of the 18 T cell receptor beta chains below was sequenced from the same sample in a study of sequential checkpoint blockade in melanoma. Treatment in this sample: randomized to nivolumab then ipilimumab (arm A) or the reverse (arm B). Only in-frame clones appear in the TCRdb table, and some are missing; sequencing was by immunoSEQ multiplex PCR. The sample contains roughly 9,300 clones, approximately 71% of which appear only once. Sequencing was performed on CD8+ T cells sorted from blood (inferred from file names), taken from a patient given nivolumab and ipilimumab in sequence. The source is a human donor with melanoma.

This clone is medium-sized. This rearrangement joins TRBV5-4 to TRBJ2-7, with no clear D. From germline, CDR1 is SGHNT and CDR2 YYREEE (reference sequence). This CDR3 has 14 amino acids. V dropped 2 bases and J dropped 5 bases, with 14 bases sitting between them. The CDR3 DNA reads as TGTGCCAGCAGCTTCGAGTCATCTCTGGACGAGCAGTACTTC. Translation gives CASSFESSLDEQYF.

Only a few counts were recorded for this clone. A read error may account for a junction end that differs from germline. The chain uses TRBV7-9 and TRBJ2-7; maybe TRBD1 (5 bases). In germline, CDR1 is SEHNR, CDR2 FQNEAQ (reference sequence). This CDR3 region has 15 residues. The CDR3 spells CASSQVWAGYNEQYF. CDR3 sequence (DNA): TGCGCCAGCAGCCAAGTGTGGGCAGGGTATAACGAGCAGTACTTC.

This clone qualifies as medium-sized. The chain is built from TRBV5-1 and TRBJ1-4, with 7 nucleotides matching TRBD1. Trimming cost V 0 bases and J 7 bases; bases outside gene matches: 3. The CDR3 runs to 14 residues. CDR1 SGHRS and CDR2 YFSETQ come from the germline V gene. The DNA of the CDR3 is TGCGCCAGCAGCTTGGAGACAGGGAGTGAAAAACTGTTTTTT. This sequence encodes CASSLETGSEKLFF.

The chain combines TRBV9 with TRBJ1-5; 10 positions agree with TRBD1. V was clipped by 4 bases and J by 6 bases; unmatched bases: 7. The CDR3 is made up of 15 amino acids. Germline CDR1 and CDR2: SGDLS and YYNGEE. The CDR3 bases are TGTGCCAGCAGCTCGACAGGGGGCGGGGGTCAGCCCCAGCATTTT. This codes for CASSSTGGGGQPQHF.

This chain connects TRBV5-1 to TRBJ2-1; 13 bases line up with TRBD2. Germline CDR1 reads SGHRS; CDR2 reads YFSETQ. The CDR3 has 15 amino acids. Unmatched junction bases numbered 4, after V lost 3 bases and J lost 7 bases. CDR3 sequence: CASSWTSGSKNEQFF. The CDR3, as DNA: TGCGCCAGCAGCTGGACTAGCGGGAGTAAAAATGAGCAGTTCTTC.

V and J are TRBV6-1 and TRBJ2-1, with a possible D match to TRBD2 (7 bases). V lost 2 bases and J lost 5, with 13 bases in between. Germline-derived CDR1 and CDR2 are MNHNS and SASEGT. The CDR3 is 15 amino acids. CDR3 region: CASSEKGGENNEQFF. DNA for the CDR3: TGTGCCAGCAGTGAAAAAGGGGGGGAGAACAATGAGCAGTTCTTC.

V and J are TRBV19 and TRBJ2-1; D not resolved. The V end was cut by 3 bases, the J end by 6 bases, with 9 bases between. Germline V gene sequence: CDR1 LNHDA, CDR2 SQIVND (reference sequence). The CDR3 has 13 amino acids. CDR3 sequence reads: CASSIFGGNEQFF. In DNA form, the CDR3 reads TGTGCCAGTAGTATCTTCGGCGGCAATGAGCAGTTCTTC.

The genes are TRBV11-1 and TRBJ2-2; TRBD1 might be the D (6 bases). V lost 1 base and J lost 0, with 12 bases in between. This CDR3 region has 17 residues. From germline, CDR1 is SGHAT and CDR2 FQDESV (reference sequence). CDR3 amino acids: CASSLGQGPANTGELFF. CDR3 bases: TGTGCCAGCAGCTTAGGGCAGGGGCCGGCGAACACCGGGGAGCTGTTTTTT.

This clone showed up just a few times. The chain is built from TRBV21-1 and TRBJ1-4; TRBD1 is taken as the D call from the table, unchecked against the DNA. TRBV21-1 corresponds to a pseudogene. This CDR3 is 16 amino acids long. The CDR3 region has the DNA TGTGCCAGCAGCAAATGGGTAAGGCAGGGGGCGGAAAAACTGTTTTTT. It translates to CASSKWVRQGAEKLFF.

The rearrangement uses TRBV5-6 and TRBJ1-2, with D perhaps TRBD1 (5 bases). The CDR3 has 14 amino acids. With 4 bases removed from V and 2 bases from J, the gap between germline ends came to 12 bases. The germline V gene encodes CDR1 SGHDT and CDR2 YYEEEE. The CDR3 DNA sequence: TGTGCCAGCAGCCCTTTGACAGCGAACTATGGCTACACCTTC. Protein sequence: CASSPLTANYGYTF.

The genes are TRBV13 and TRBJ1-3, with D hard to call. Trimming shortened V by 2 bases and J by 7 bases, and 12 bases separated the two germline ends. This CDR3 comprises 14 residues. Per the germline V gene, CDR1 is PRHDT and CDR2 is FYEKMQ (reference sequence). CDR3 protein: CASSLNTGYNTIYF. In DNA, the CDR3 is TGTGCCAGCAGCTTAAACACCGGGTACAACACCATATATTTT.

The chain couples TRBV27 to TRBJ1-2; perhaps TRBD1 as D (5 bases). Trimming took off 2 bases at V and 4 bases at J, with 11 bases between the two ends. This CDR3 spans 14 amino acids. The V gene's germline CDR1 is MNHEY and CDR2 SMNVEV (reference sequence). In DNA form, the CDR3 reads TGTGCCAGCAGTTTAGGCCAGGGCCCCTATGGCTACACCTTC. Translation: CASSLGQGPYGYTF.

This chain connects TRBV7-9 to TRBJ2-1; D call uncertain. Germline lookup yields CDR1 SEHNR and CDR2 FQNEAQ (reference sequence). V lost 4 bases, J lost 8 bases, and 12 bases lay in between. The CDR3 totals 13 residues. CDR3 DNA: TGTGCCAGCAGCTCTTGGAGAGGCGATGAGCAGTTCTTC. Translation gives CASSSWRGDEQFF. The full variable domain, in which reference TRBV7-9 and TRBJ2-1 provide the parts outside the CDR3, is DTGVSQNPRHKITKRGQNVTFRCDPISEHNRLYWYRQTLGQGPEFLTYFQNEAQLEKSRLLSDRFSAERPKGSFSTLEIQRTEQGDSAMYLCASSSWRGDEQFFGPGTRLTVL.

This sequence joins TRBV7-3 and TRBJ2-3, with TRBD2 identical over 7 bases. V trimming: 5 bases; J trimming: 2 bases; junction bases outside the gene matches: 13. This CDR3 is built from 17 residues. Germline lookup yields CDR1 SGHTA and CDR2 FQGTGA. The CDR3 sequence: CASSTKSGDSNTDTQYF. DNA of the CDR3: TGTGCCAGCAGCACCAAGAGCGGGGACTCTAACACAGATACGCAGTATTTT.

The CDR3 nucleotides read TGTGCCACCACAGCAGTGAGTTCGGAAGGGGTCCACGAGCAGTACTTC. Translating it yields CATTAVSSEGVHEQYF. This chain joins TRBV2 and TRBJ2-7; D might be TRBD1 (5 bases). The germline V gene encodes CDR1 SNHLY and CDR2 FYNNEI. V lost 10 bases to trimming and J lost 5 bases, with 27 bases between them. The CDR3 has 16 amino acids.

The chain has TRBV9 and TRBJ2-1; TRBD2 matches 13 bases. Germline V gene lookup returns CDR1 SGDLS and CDR2 YYNGEE. J gave up 7 bases and V 1 base, and 5 bases lay outside the gene matches. The CDR3 has 16 residues. The CDR3 spells CASSVRAGLAGNEQFF. For the CDR3, the DNA is TGTGCCAGCAGCGTACGTGCGGGACTAGCGGGGAATGAGCAGTTCTTC.

The rearrangement links TRBV5-4 to TRBJ2-5, with D unresolved. The closer fit of TRBJ2-7 to the DNA end suggests the J call may be wrong. CDR1 and CDR2 from the germline V gene are SGHNT and YYREEE (reference sequence). CDR3 size: 12 residues. The CDR3 nucleotides read TGTGCCAGCAGCTATGATGCCTACGAGCAGTACTTC. Amino acid sequence: CASSYDAYEQYF.

V usage is TRBV14 and J usage is TRBJ1-2; D possibly corresponds to TRBD1 (6 bases). Germline CDR1 SGHDN, CDR2 FVKESK. The V gene lost 1 base and the J gene lost 6 bases, with 9 bases spanning the gap. The CDR3 is made up of 13 amino acids. The CDR3 coding sequence is TGTGCCAGCAGCCAAGCAGGGGAACATGGCTACACCTTC. Protein: CASSQAGEHGYTF.